Below are 20 T cell receptor beta chains sequenced from a single sample in a study of blood T cell repertoires in COVID-19. This table comes from immunoSEQ multiplex PCR, and its TCRdb copy is limited to in-frame clones, with some not included. This table has about 12,000 clones, around 70% appearing once. The sample was peripheral blood. Receptors originate from a man aged 60 to 69 with COVID-19, enrolled during active disease.

This clone was seen a single time. V and J are TRBV10-3 and TRBJ2-7; D is unclear. Germline V gene sequence: CDR1 ENHRY, CDR2 SYGVKD. The CDR3 runs 14 residues. Trimming left V 2 bases short and J 0 bases short, with 8 bases between. CDR3: CAISEDTYSYEQYF. CDR3 sequence (DNA): TGTGCCATCAGTGAGGACACTTACTCCTACGAGCAGTACTTC.

The V gene is TRBV7-9, the J gene TRBJ1-2, with D hard to call. Germline CDR1 is SEHNR and CDR2 is FQNEAQ (reference sequence). V gave up 1 base and J gave up 3 bases, with 6 bases separating them. CDR3 size: 13 residues. The CDR3 sequence: CASSLDRDYGYTF. CDR3 DNA: TGTGCCAGCAGCTTAGACAGAGACTATGGCTACACCTTC.

This chain joins TRBV19 and TRBJ2-4; the D gene is possibly TRBD2 (6 bases). Trimming took 3 bases from V and 6 from J, leaving 12 bases between them. Per germline, CDR1 LNHDA and CDR2 SQIVND (reference sequence). The CDR3 has 14 amino acids. CDR3: CASSMSGVSNIQYF. The CDR3, as DNA: TGTGCCAGTAGTATGTCGGGGGTTTCAAACATTCAGTACTTC.

The rearrangement links TRBV3-1 (or the pseudogene TRBV3-2) to TRBJ1-2; TRBD1 matches 8 bases. CDR3 length equals 16 residues. The V segment lost 0 bases and the J segment 1 base; nucleotides outside the gene matches: 4. Germline V gene data show CDR1 as LGHDT and CDR2 as YNNKEL (reference sequence). CDR3: CASSQEFDRGNYGYTF. For the CDR3, the DNA is TGTGCCAGCAGCCAAGAGTTCGACAGGGGTAACTATGGCTACACCTTC.

V and J are TRBV7-2 and TRBJ1-2; 8 bases line up with TRBD1. V gave up 6 bases and J gave up 4 bases; unmatched junction bases: 10. The CDR3 loop spans 15 amino acids. The V gene's germline CDR1 is SGHTA and CDR2 FQGNSA. CDR3 nucleotides: TGTGCCAGCAGTTCCCCCGGACAGGGAGGCTATGGCTACACCTTC. Translation: CASSSPGQGGYGYTF.

The chain recombines TRBV30 with TRBJ1-5; D not certain. The CDR3 sequence is 14 residues long. The V and J ends lost 0 bases and 5 bases respectively, with 11 bases between them. From germline, CDR1 is GTSNPN and CDR2 SVGIG (reference sequence). The CDR3 loop is CAWSVTQVYQPQHF. The DNA for the CDR3 is TGTGCCTGGAGTGTTACGCAGGTCTATCAGCCCCAGCATTTT.

This chain uses TRBV14 with TRBJ2-7; D gene ambiguous. Germline values: CDR1 SGHDN, CDR2 FVKESK. V lost 1 base, J lost 5 bases, and 12 bases lay in between. There are 14 residues in the CDR3. DNA of the CDR3: TGTGCCAGCAGCCAAGTCATCCGGGTAAACGAGCAGTACGTC. Its protein product is CASSQVIRVNEQYV.

This rearrangement joins TRBV7-2 to TRBJ2-1, with 7 bases fitting TRBD1. Germline V gives CDR1 SGHTA, CDR2 FQGNSA. The CDR3 extends over 13 amino acids. Losses at the gene ends were 5 bases for V and 7 bases for J; bases not matched to a gene: 5. The CDR3 is CASSPGQENEQFF. The CDR3 DNA reads as TGTGCCAGCAGCCCCGGACAGGAGAATGAGCAGTTCTTC.

This clone was counted between two and nine times. V usage is TRBV27 and J usage is TRBJ1-1; 7 nucleotides agree with TRBD1. With 4 bases clipped from V and 5 bases from J, the junction kept 7 bases outside the gene matches. This CDR3 contains 14 residues. Germline V gene sequence: CDR1 MNHEY, CDR2 SMNVEV (reference sequence). The CDR3 protein is CASSSSTGITEAFF. The CDR3 DNA follows: TGTGCCAGCAGTTCGTCGACAGGGATAACTGAAGCTTTCTTT.

This sequence joins TRBV5-1 and TRBJ2-5, with 8 bases that match TRBD1. From germline, CDR1 is SGHRS and CDR2 YFSETQ. The ends lost 0 bases at V and 4 bases at J; junction bases unmatched: 2. This CDR3 region has 14 residues. The CDR3 bases are TGCGCCAGCAGCTTGGGTACAGGGGGAGAGACCCAGTACTTC. This translates into CASSLGTGGETQYF.

This chain joins TRBV27 and TRBJ1-5; 7 nucleotides match TRBD1. Per the germline V gene, CDR1 is MNHEY and CDR2 is SMNVEV (reference sequence). V shed 4 bases, J shed 3 bases, and the junction held 15 bases outside the gene matches. The CDR3 is made up of 18 amino acids. Here the CDR3 DNA reads TGTGCCAGCAGTTCGCTTTCGAGGCCGGGACAGTTCAATCAGCCCCAGCATTTT. The encoded protein is CASSSLSRPGQFNQPQHF.

This clone ranks as medium-sized. V and J are TRBV2 and TRBJ1-2, with TRBD1 as a possible D gene (5 bases). Germline V gene lookup returns CDR1 SNHLY and CDR2 FYNNEI. The germline V and J ends were trimmed by 7 bases and 0 bases, with 18 bases remaining between them. This CDR3 contains 16 residues. The CDR3 here is CASIGPLWGANYGYTF. CDR3 nucleotide sequence: TGTGCCAGCATAGGGCCCCTGTGGGGGGCTAACTATGGCTACACCTTC.

CDR3: CASSWDRGWDTEAFF. Here the CDR3 DNA reads TGTGCCAGCAGTTGGGACAGGGGATGGGACACTGAAGCTTTCTTT. V gene TRBV6-2 or TRBV6-3 combines with J gene TRBJ1-1, with 10 bases matching TRBD1. With V trimmed by 4 bases and J by 3 bases, 5 bases remained unmatched. Germline assignment: CDR1 MNHEY and CDR2 SVGEGT. The CDR3 has 15 residues.

The chain employs TRBV11-3 and TRBJ2-1, with TRBD2 as a possible D gene (5 bases). Germline-derived CDR1 and CDR2 are SGHNT and YENEEA. CDR3 length: 16 residues. The V end was cut by 4 bases, the J end by 0 bases, with 13 bases between. CDR3 sequence (DNA): TGTGCCAGCAGCTCAGCGGCTTCAAGCTCCTACAATGAGCAGTTCTTC. The encoded protein is CASSSAASSSYNEQFF.

The J gene is TRBJ2-3, the V gene TRBV14; possibly TRBD2 for D (6 bases). Germline assignment: CDR1 SGHDN and CDR2 FVKESK. The germline V and J ends were trimmed by 6 bases and 7 bases, with 8 bases remaining between them. The CDR3 runs 11 residues. CDR3 amino acids: CASSRGNTQYF. DNA of the CDR3: TGTGCCAGCAGTCGGGGGAATACGCAGTATTTT.

This chain connects TRBV3-1 (or the pseudogene TRBV3-2) to TRBJ1-2; 8 nucleotides line up with TRBD1. The V segment lost 6 bases and the J segment 8 bases; nucleotides outside the gene matches: 8. The CDR3 totals 13 residues. Looked up from germline, CDR1 is LGHDT and CDR2 is YNNKEL (reference sequence). The CDR3 DNA sequence: TGTGCCAGCAGAAACCGACAGGGGCGGGGCTACACCTTC. Translating gives CASRNRQGRGYTF.

The rearrangement links TRBV15 to TRBJ1-5; a possible D gene is TRBD1 (5 bases). Germline V lookup: CDR1 LNHNV, CDR2 YYDKDF (reference sequence). This CDR3 is built from 16 residues. Trimming pared 5 bases from V and 2 bases from J, leaving 16 bases between. CDR3 sequence (DNA): TGTGCCACCAGCGTTCCCCAGGGATGGGGCAATCAGCCCCAGCATTTT. Protein product: CATSVPQGWGNQPQHF. Full variable domain (missing parts from reference TRBV15 and TRBJ1-5): DAMVIQNPRYQVTQFGKPVTLSCSQTLNHNVMYWYQQKSSQAPKLLFHYYDKDFNNEADTPDNFQSRRPNTSFCFLDIRSPGLGDTAMYLCATSVPQGWGNQPQHFGDGTRLSIL.

The chain combines TRBV7-8 with TRBJ2-7; 9 bases are shared with TRBD2. From germline, CDR1 is SGHVS and CDR2 FQNEAQ. The CDR3 is 15 residues long. With V trimmed by 2 bases and J by 2 bases, 4 bases remained unmatched. The CDR3 DNA sequence: TGTGCCAGCAGCTTAATAGCGGGAGCCGCCTACGAGCAGTACGTC. Its translation: CASSLIAGAAYEQYV.

In its sample, this clone was seen a few times. The rearrangement uses TRBV5-4 and TRBJ1-1, with unresolved D. The CDR3 loop spans 15 amino acids. The germline CDR1 and CDR2 sequences are SGHNT and YYREEE (reference sequence). V gave up 0 bases and J gave up 1 base, with 10 bases separating them. The CDR3 region has the DNA TGTGCCAGCAGCTTGGATCCGGGTGGGAACACTGAAGCTTTCTTT. It encodes CASSLDPGGNTEAFF.

This chain uses TRBV5-1 with TRBJ2-1, with D possibly matching TRBD2 (5 bases). The germline V gene encodes CDR1 SGHRS and CDR2 YFSETQ. The CDR3 has 19 residues. Trimming cost V 0 bases and J 0 bases, with 19 bases left between them. CDR3 protein: CASSLELAHLISSYNEQFF. CDR3 in DNA: TGCGCCAGCAGCTTGGAATTAGCGCACCTGATTAGCTCCTACAATGAGCAGTTCTTC.